The rows below give T cell receptor beta chains drawn from one sample of a study of cytomegalovirus exposure and HLA in healthy donors. Profiling relied on immunoSEQ multiplex PCR, and the TCRdb table lists in-frame clones only, not all of them. The sample lists 250,000 to 400,000 clones; around 90% were seen once. Specimen: PBMCs. Source of these receptors: a young woman in good health and CMV-seropositive. Each CDR3 is given with its conserved first and last residue. A D gene is named only where the DNA matches it firmly.

TRBV18,TRBJ2-2,NA,CASSPPVQLNTGELFF
TRBV29-1,TRBJ1-4,NA,CSVEDRTGRGAEKLFF
TRBV29-1,TRBJ1-2,NA,CSSEPVPLFGYTF
TRBV6-5,TRBJ1-1,NA,CASSYRNTEAFF
TRBV6-1,TRBJ2-5,TRBD1,CASSTGTGKETQYF
TRBV2,TRBJ2-1,TRBD1,CASRGQLTPYNEQFF
TRBV29-1,TRBJ2-1,NA,CSVEGDMSGSYNEQFF
TRBV5-8,TRBJ2-7,NA,CASSRGSFYEQYF
TRBV6-1,TRBJ1-3,NA,CASMRGDRSGNTIYF
TRBV23-1,TRBJ1-6,NA,CASTRPLGEVDSPLHF
TRBV5-1,TRBJ1-6,NA,CASSLEVGNSPLHF
TRBV7-6,TRBJ1-6,TRBD1,CASSLGTGAYNSPLHF
TRBV7-8,TRBJ1-2,NA,CASSLLRMYGYTF
TRBV7-9,TRBJ2-5,TRBD2,CASSLNSGGETQYF
TRBV7-8,TRBJ1-5,NA,CASSHLIGGVGQPQHF
TRBV2,TRBJ1-2,NA,CASSRPGRNYGYTF
TRBV4-1,TRBJ2-3,TRBD2,CASSQVSGGYTDTQYF
TRBV19,TRBJ2-7,TRBD1,CASSTGGSDEQYF
TRBV5-5,TRBJ2-3,NA,CASSYIRGTSSTDTQYF
TRBV5-1,TRBJ2-7,TRBD1,CASSLRQGNYEQYF
TRBV28,TRBJ2-1,TRBD2,CASSLFPSGNTDNEQFF
TRBV5-6,TRBJ2-5,TRBD1,CASSSGGSGYQETQYF
TRBV23-1,TRBJ2-1,TRBD1,CASSQSMDRSYNEQFF
TRBV5-5,TRBJ2-2,NA,CASSLWGPNTGELFF
TRBV2,TRBJ2-7,NA,CASSLGLGDYEQYF
TRBV28,TRBJ1-1,NA,CASSLGGAGWGRAEAFF
TRBV5-1,TRBJ2-7,TRBD1,CASSHGTGESYEQYF
TRBV7-9,TRBJ2-1,NA,CASSLAGGAPYNEQFF
TRBV27,TRBJ1-1,NA,CASSPRWPEAFF
TRBV28,TRBJ1-5,NA,CASSLTGNNQPQHF
TRBV5-1,TRBJ2-1,NA,CASSLERTDYNEQFF
TRBV5-1,TRBJ1-1,NA,CASSALGVTEAFF